This T cell receptor (beta chain) was documented in a study of cytomegalovirus exposure and HLA in healthy donors. The PCR was carried out with 60 Vbeta primers and 13 Jbeta primers. Method: immunoSEQ multiplex PCR; TCRdb's copy keeps in-frame clones and lacks some. This table has roughly 120,000 clones, around 70% appearing once. Donors were ostensibly healthy at sampling, although undocumented immune exposures were probable. V was trimmed by 1 base and J by 3 bases, leaving 11 bases between them. Per germline, CDR1 SGDLS and CDR2 YYNGEE. CDR3 length: 14 residues. This chain links TRBV9 with TRBJ2-7; the D is unclear. The sample was PBMCs. This receptor was identified in a woman in her forties in good health and CMV-seropositive. In nucleotides, the CDR3 is TGTGCCAGCAGCGTATTGGCAACTAACTACGAGCAGTACTTC. Its translation is CASSVLATNYEQYF. The full variable domain, completed using reference TRBV9 and TRBJ2-7, is DSGVTQTPKHLITATGQRVTLRCSPRSGDLSVYWYQQSLDQGLQFLIQYYNGEERAKGNILERFSAQQFPDLHSELNLSSLELGDSALYFCASSVLATNYEQYFGPGTRLTVT.